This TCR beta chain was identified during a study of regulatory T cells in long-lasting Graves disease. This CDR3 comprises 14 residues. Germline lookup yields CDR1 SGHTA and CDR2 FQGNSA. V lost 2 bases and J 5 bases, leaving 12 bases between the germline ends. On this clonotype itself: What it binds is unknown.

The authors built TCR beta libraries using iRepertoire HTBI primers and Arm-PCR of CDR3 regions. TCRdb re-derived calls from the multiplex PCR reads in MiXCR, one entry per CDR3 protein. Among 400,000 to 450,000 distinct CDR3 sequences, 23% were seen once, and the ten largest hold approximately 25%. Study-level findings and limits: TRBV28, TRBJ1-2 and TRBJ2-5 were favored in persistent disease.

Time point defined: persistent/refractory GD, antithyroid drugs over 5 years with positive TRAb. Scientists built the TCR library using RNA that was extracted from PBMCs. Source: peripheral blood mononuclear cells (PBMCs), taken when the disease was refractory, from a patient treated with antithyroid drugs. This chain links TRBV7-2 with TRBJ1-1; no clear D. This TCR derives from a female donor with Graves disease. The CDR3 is CASSLWEGLTEAFF. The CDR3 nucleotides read TGTGCCAGCAGCTTATGGGAGGGATTAACTGAAGCTTTCTTT.